In its sample, the clone carrying this T cell receptor beta chain was seen once. Its matching antigen is unknown. These data belong to a study of CD8 T cells in Susac syndrome. Overall study findings and caveats: The TCR sequencing and HLA analysis in the study involved a relatively small number of individuals, as the study acknowledged.

Negative isolation was applied to CD8+ and CD4+ T cells, and FACS enrichment was applied to TEMRA cells. RNA, at 0.5 to 1 ug, was reverse transcribed with random hexamers. Amplification of TCR beta CDR3 spanned 54 Vbeta and 13 Jbeta via immunoSEQ multiplex PCR. TCRdb processed the immunoSEQ multiplex PCR reads anew with MiXCR; each CDR3 protein has one entry. This sample has more than 120,000 distinct CDR3 sequences, with approximately 95% found just once. This CDR3 region has 14 residues. V gave up 4 bases and J gave up 4 bases, with 13 bases separating them. Germline V gives CDR1 SNHLY, CDR2 FYNNEI.

This sequence was found in a human donor in good health. The chain recombines TRBV2 with TRBJ1-2, with a tentative D call TRBD1 (5 bases). Input material: CD4+ T cells from PBMCs. The CDR3 sequence is CASSAGQLFYGYTF. For the CDR3, the DNA is TGTGCCAGCAGTGCGGGGCAGCTTTTCTATGGCTACACCTTC.